This T cell receptor beta chain was sequenced in a study of T cells in tuberculosis. The table came from immunoSEQ multiplex PCR; TCRdb's copy has only in-frame clones and leaves some out. The repertoire has 30,000 to 40,000 clones, roughly 90% of them found once; the top ten carry roughly 2%. Trimming at V came to 8 bases and at J to 6 bases, leaving 3 bases not matched to a gene. From germline, CDR1 is GTSNPN and CDR2 SVGIG (reference sequence). The CDR3 length is 11 residues. This receptor was obtained from a donor aged 10 to 29 with latent tuberculosis or without tuberculosis infection. This rearrangement joins TRBV30 to TRBJ2-4; 8 nucleotides match TRBD1. Input material: PBMCs. The CDR3 DNA is TGTGCCGGCAGGGGGCCAAACATTCAGTACTTC. Its translation is CAGRGPNIQYF.